This is a list of T cell receptor beta chains from one sample in a study of blood T cell repertoires in COVID-19. Profiling relied on immunoSEQ multiplex PCR, and the TCRdb table lists in-frame clones only, not all of them. Among 150,000 to 200,000 clones listed, 85% to 90% were seen once. The sample taken for sequencing was peripheral blood. All receptors come from a man aged 65-85 years with active or convalescent COVID-19. CDR3s include the opening cysteine and the closing phenylalanine or tryptophan. The order of the fields is D gene, V gene, J gene, clone size, CDR3 protein, CDR3 DNA. A D gene is named only where the DNA matches it firmly. A clone size is listed for some rows: how often the clone was seen (once, few, many), or a class if it is expanded.

d_gene: TRBD1
v_gene: TRBV11-1
j_gene: TRBJ1-2
abundance: -
CDR3aa: CAAADRVGEGYTF
CDR3nt: TGTGCCGCCGCGGACAGGGTCGGCGAAGGCTACACCTTC

d_gene: -
v_gene: TRBV3-1/TRBV3-2
j_gene: TRBJ1-2
abundance: -
CDR3aa: CASSHGVEAHGYTF
CDR3nt: TGTGCCAGCAGCCATGGCGTTGAGGCCCATGGCTACACCTTC

d_gene: -
v_gene: TRBV29-1
j_gene: TRBJ2-7
abundance: -
CDR3aa: CSVGSGTYEQYF
CDR3nt: TGCAGCGTTGGGTCAGGTACCTACGAGCAGTACTTC

d_gene: -
v_gene: TRBV19
j_gene: TRBJ1-5
abundance: -
CDR3aa: CASSLQGYSNQPQHF
CDR3nt: TGTGCCAGTAGCCTACAGGGCTATAGCAATCAGCCCCAGCATTTT

d_gene: -
v_gene: TRBV4-1
j_gene: TRBJ2-1
abundance: -
CDR3aa: CASSQERDWNNEQFF
CDR3nt: TGCGCCAGCAGCCAAGAACGGGACTGGAACAATGAGCAGTTCTTC

d_gene: TRBD1
v_gene: TRBV3-1/TRBV3-2
j_gene: TRBJ2-1
abundance: -
CDR3aa: CASSHTGTGKFF
CDR3nt: TGTGCCAGCAGCCACACCGGGACAGGGAAGTTCTTC

d_gene: -
v_gene: TRBV27
j_gene: TRBJ2-2
abundance: -
CDR3aa: CASSPGDRVIWDTGELFF
CDR3nt: TGTGCCAGCAGTCCAGGGGACCGGGTCATTTGGGACACCGGGGAGCTGTTTTTT

d_gene: -
v_gene: TRBV4-3
j_gene: TRBJ2-1
abundance: -
CDR3aa: CASSQEASYNEQFF
CDR3nt: TGCGCCAGCAGCCAAGAGGCTAGCTACAATGAGCAGTTCTTC

d_gene: -
v_gene: TRBV16
j_gene: TRBJ2-3
abundance: -
CDR3aa: CASSQSRGTDTQYF
CDR3nt: TGTGCCAGCAGCCAATCGAGGGGCACAGATACGCAGTATTTT

d_gene: TRBD1
v_gene: TRBV19
j_gene: TRBJ1-5
abundance: -
CDR3aa: CASTWSYGQGDQPQHF
CDR3nt: TGTGCCAGTACCTGGTCGTATGGACAGGGTGATCAGCCCCAGCATTTT

d_gene: TRBD1
v_gene: TRBV11-2
j_gene: TRBJ1-2
abundance: -
CDR3aa: CASSLESGGNYGYTF
CDR3nt: TGTGCCAGCAGCTTAGAGTCAGGGGGCAACTATGGCTACACCTTC

d_gene: TRBD2
v_gene: TRBV5-1
j_gene: TRBJ2-6
abundance: -
CDR3aa: CASSLGTSGRAWANVLTF
CDR3nt: TGCGCCAGCAGCTTGGGGACTAGCGGGAGGGCCTGGGCCAACGTCCTGACTTTC

d_gene: -
v_gene: TRBV18
j_gene: TRBJ1-4
abundance: -
CDR3aa: CASSPFGGTNEKLFF
CDR3nt: TGTGCCAGCTCACCTTTTGGAGGGACTAATGAAAAACTGTTTTTT

d_gene: TRBD2
v_gene: TRBV3-1/TRBV3-2
j_gene: TRBJ2-5
abundance: -
CDR3aa: CASSHAGTSGETQYF
CDR3nt: TGTGCCAGCAGCCACGCCGGGACTAGCGGAGAGACCCAGTACTTC

d_gene: -
v_gene: TRBV7-9
j_gene: TRBJ2-7
abundance: -
CDR3aa: CASSLGGGILFVYEQYF
CDR3nt: TGTGCCAGCAGCTTAGGCGGGGGCATCTTATTTGTCTACGAGCAGTACTTC

d_gene: -
v_gene: TRBV27
j_gene: TRBJ1-5
abundance: -
CDR3aa: CASSLRGRGNQPQHF
CDR3nt: TGTGCCAGCAGTTTACGAGGGCGAGGCAATCAGCCCCAGCATTTT

d_gene: -
v_gene: TRBV19
j_gene: TRBJ1-5
abundance: -
CDR3aa: CASSIGVGGYQPQHF
CDR3nt: TGTGCCAGTAGTATAGGGGTCGGGGGGTATCAGCCCCAGCATTTT

d_gene: -
v_gene: TRBV7-2
j_gene: TRBJ1-1
abundance: -
CDR3aa: CASSPRRGYTEAFF
CDR3nt: TGTGCCAGCAGCCCACGTCGGGGTTACACTGAAGCTTTCTTT

d_gene: TRBD1
v_gene: TRBV7-2
j_gene: TRBJ1-1
abundance: few
CDR3aa: CASSSGTGKGMNTEAFF
CDR3nt: TGTGCCAGCAGCTCCGGGACAGGGAAGGGAATGAACACTGAAGCTTTCTTT

d_gene: -
v_gene: TRBV6-2/TRBV6-3
j_gene: TRBJ2-2
abundance: few
CDR3aa: CASSPPHGQAGTGELFF
CDR3nt: TGTGCCAGCAGTCCCCCCCACGGGCAGGCGGGCACCGGGGAGCTGTTTTTT